This T cell receptor (beta chain) was sequenced for a study of cytomegalovirus exposure and HLA in healthy donors. Study-wide points: Productive rates of about 90% or about 30% were seen for most TCR beta V segments in an earlier analysis. Reportedly, TCR beta sequences accurately predicted HLA-A and HLA-B alleles in most subjects. Available immune exposure information was restricted to CMV serostatus only.

As regards this clone: Its antigen is not known.

Each donor was nominally healthy when sampled (though unrecorded immune exposures were likely). It was with 60 Vbeta and 13 Jbeta primers that the PCR ran. Data came from immunoSEQ multiplex PCR; TCRdb stores just in-frame clones and leaves some out. Counted here are around 200,000 clones, 81% occurring once; the ten biggest clones make up less than 4.5%. CDR1 and CDR2 (germline): SGHKS, YYEKEE (reference sequence). V lost 0 bases and J 8 bases, leaving 11 bases between the germline ends. CDR3 length equals 14 residues. Sequenced: PBMCs. This TCR was recovered from a man aged 45 to 65 in good health and CMV-seronegative. The genes are TRBV5-5 and TRBJ1-4, with D possibly TRBD1 on 5 matching bases. This CDR3 is CASSLVGVDEKLFF. The CDR3 region has the DNA TGTGCCAGCAGCTTGGTAGGGGTCGACGAAAAACTGTTTTTT.